This T cell receptor (beta chain) was observed in a study of cytomegalovirus exposure and HLA in healthy donors. PCR amplification relied on 60 Vbeta primers (plus 13 Jbeta primers). The table came from immunoSEQ multiplex PCR; TCRdb's copy has only in-frame clones and leaves some out. The table lists some 200,000 clones, 65% to 90% of them singletons. Material for sequencing was PBMCs. The origin of this receptor is a man aged 35-49 years in good health and CMV-seropositive.

The CDR3 region has the DNA TGCGCCAGCAGTCAAATCCTAGGCAGCCCGCGGCGGCTTTATTACAATGAGCAGTTCTTC. This sequence encodes CASSQILGSPRRLYYNEQFF. This chain joins TRBV23-1 and TRBJ2-1; the D is unclear. TRBV23-1 counts as an open reading frame of uncertain function. Between the trimmed V and J ends, which lost 2 bases and 4 bases, there was a span of 27 bases. The CDR3 loop spans 20 amino acids.